Following are 30 T cell receptor beta chains from one sample sequenced in a study of blood T cell repertoires in COVID-19 (dated by TCRdb to the early 2020s). Library preparation was by the immunoSEQ multiplex PCR assay. As stored in TCRdb, this immuneACCESS dataset retains in-frame rearrangements with V and J assigned. A fraction of the clones does not appear; measured against another copy, unresolved V genes explain less than half of the discrepancy, and the remainder lacks a known reason. In all, the sample holds around 320,000 clones, and 85% of those were seen once. 7.2% of the sample is taken by the ten largest. The sample taken for sequencing was peripheral blood. The receptors were gathered from a human donor in a cohort sampled during active COVID-19.

The chain has TRBV5-1 and TRBJ1-1; the D is unclear. CDR1 is SGHRS, CDR2 YFSETQ, per germline. The CDR3 sequence is 13 residues long. The V and J ends lost 5 bases and 0 bases respectively, with 8 bases between them. DNA for the CDR3: TGCGCCAGCAGTAAAATTCTGAACACTGAAGCTTTCTTT. This translates into CASSKILNTEAFF.

This clone has just a few counts. A read error may account for a junction end that differs from germline. The chain uses TRBV7-2 and TRBJ2-7; 12 nucleotides match TRBD1. Germline V CDR1 and CDR2: SGHTA, FQGNSA. This CDR3 is 12 amino acids long. The chain's CDR3 is CASSNTGTGGAF. The CDR3 DNA is TGTGCCAGCAGCAATACCGGGACAGGGGGCGCTTTC.

The chain links TRBV5-4 to TRBJ2-7; tentative D call: TRBD1 (7 bases). The V and J ends lost 4 bases and 5 bases respectively, with 19 bases between them. In germline, CDR1 is SGHNT, CDR2 YYREEE (reference sequence). CDR3 length: 15 amino acids. As DNA, the CDR3 is TGTGCCAGCAGCCCCCCGAGGAGGGGGCCCAACGAGCAGTACTTC. As protein: CASSPPRRGPNEQYF.

This clone was seen more than once but under ten times. The same CDR3 is also encoded by other DNA sequences in this sample. V and J are TRBV5-1 and TRBJ1-2; D uncertain. Germline assignment: CDR1 SGHRS and CDR2 YFSETQ. The CDR3 consists of 13 residues. V was trimmed by 1 base and J by 4 bases, leaving 8 bases between them. The CDR3 nucleotides are TGCGCCAGCAGCTTGACGGGAGCCTATGGCTACACCTTC. It is translated as CASSLTGAYGYTF.

This clone was picked up one time. The gene calls are TRBV30 and TRBJ1-2; TRBD1 aligns across 9 bases. The CDR3 sequence is 16 residues long. The V segment lost 3 bases and the J segment 4 bases; nucleotides outside the gene matches: 12. Germline lookup yields CDR1 GTSNPN and CDR2 SVGIG (reference sequence). The DNA for the CDR3 is TGTGCCTGGAGCAGGAAACCGGGACAGGGAGGCTATGGCTACACCTTC. Residues: CAWSRKPGQGGYGYTF.

This clone was counted a few times. The V gene is TRBV27, the J gene TRBJ2-7, with unresolved D. The CDR3 spans 13 residues. V lost 5 bases to trimming and J lost 3 bases, with 11 bases between them. The germline V gene has CDR1 MNHEY and CDR2 SMNVEV (reference sequence). CDR3 DNA sequence: TGTGCCAGCAGTCCCCGCAGAGGCTACGAGCAGTACTTC. Its protein is CASSPRRGYEQYF.

CDR3 in amino acids: CASSQPPLAGLAKNIQYF. The DNA for the CDR3 is TGCGCCAGCAGCCAACCCCCCTTAGCGGGGCTAGCCAAAAACATTCAGTACTTC. The chain uses TRBV4-1 and TRBJ2-4; TRBD2 aligns across 8 bases. This CDR3 comprises 18 residues. J was trimmed by 0 bases and V by 2 bases; bases with no gene match: 9. CDR1 is MGHRA and CDR2 is YSYEKL in the germline V gene.

CDR3 bases: TGTGCCAGCAGTGAAGGTGCGGGGGGCTACAATGAGCAGTTCTTC. It yields the protein CASSEGAGGYNEQFF. The J gene is TRBJ2-1, the V gene TRBV6-1; 8 bases map to TRBD2. The germline V gene has CDR1 MNHNS and CDR2 SASEGT. CDR3 length equals 15 residues. V dropped 1 base and J dropped 3; count of bases not matched to a gene: 2.

This clone was counted only a few times. This rearrangement joins TRBV6-1 to TRBJ1-5, with a possible D match to TRBD1 (6 bases). V lost 0 bases to trimming and J lost 10 bases, with 19 bases between them. The CDR3 extends over 16 amino acids. The V gene's germline CDR1 is MNHNS and CDR2 SASEGT. CDR3 loop: CASSEAETGGLFPQHF. The CDR3 nucleotides read TGTGCCAGCAGTGAAGCGGAGACAGGCGGGCTCTTTCCCCAGCATTTT.

This clone was found a few times. The chain couples TRBV6-1 to TRBJ2-7; TRBD1 agrees at 7 bases. J gave up 3 bases and V 0 bases, and 5 bases lay outside the gene matches. Germline V gene data show CDR1 as MNHNS and CDR2 as SASEGT. This CDR3 is built from 15 residues. The CDR3 coding sequence is TGTGCCAGCAGTGAAGCGGAGACAGGGCGCTACGAGCAGTACTTC. It yields the protein CASSEAETGRYEQYF.

This chain joins TRBV9 and TRBJ2-3; TRBD2 matches 9 bases. Germline lookup yields CDR1 SGDLS and CDR2 YYNGEE. V shed 3 bases and J 4 bases; nucleotides not matched to a gene: 3. This CDR3 comprises 14 residues. DNA for the CDR3: TGTGCCAGCAGCGGGCGGGGGGGGCCAGATACGCAGTATTTT. Translation gives CASSGRGGPDTQYF. Combining the CDR3 with reference TRBV9 and TRBJ2-3 gives the whole variable domain DSGVTQTPKHLITATGQRVTLRCSPRSGDLSVYWYQQSLDQGLQFLIQYYNGEERAKGNILERFSAQQFPDLHSELNLSSLELGDSALYFCASSGRGGPDTQYFGPGTRLTVL.

CDR3 in DNA: TGTGCCAGCAGCGGCGGGGGGACAGGGTGGGTCTACGAGCAGTACTTC. The encoded protein is CASSGGGTGWVYEQYF. This chain links TRBV4-2 with TRBJ2-7, with D perhaps TRBD1 (9 bases). V shed 5 bases and J shed 3 bases, with 20 bases lying between them. CDR1 is LGHNA and CDR2 is YNFKEQ in the germline V gene. The CDR3 covers 16 residues.

The chain joins TRBV3-1 (or the pseudogene TRBV3-2) to TRBJ2-1; 9 bases are shared with TRBD2. Trimming removed 4 bases from V and 5 bases from J; junction bases left unmatched: 9. Looked up from germline, CDR1 is LGHDT and CDR2 is YNNKEL (reference sequence). The length of the CDR3 is 16 residues. DNA of the CDR3: TGTGCCAGCAGCCTCCTGGGCGGGGGGGGGAACAATGAGCAGTTCTTC. Translation: CASSLLGGGGNNEQFF.

The V gene is TRBV5-4, the J gene TRBJ1-1; D remains ambiguous. The germline CDR1 and CDR2 sequences are SGHNT and YYREEE (reference sequence). This CDR3 is 13 amino acids long. Trimming took 0 bases from V and 9 from J, leaving 12 bases between them. The CDR3, as DNA: TGTGCCAGCAGCTTGGCAGGCAGTGATCAAGCTTTCTTT. This codes for CASSLAGSDQAFF.

The rearrangement uses TRBV7-2 and TRBJ2-7; 8 bases fit TRBD1. Germline trimming cut 2 bases from V and 4 bases from J; bases unmatched to any gene: 7. Per the germline V gene, CDR1 is SGHTA and CDR2 is FQGNSA. CDR3 size: 15 residues. The CDR3 here is CASSLFRDRTYEQYF. For the CDR3, the DNA is TGTGCCAGCAGCTTATTCAGGGACAGGACGTACGAGCAGTACTTC.

CDR3 loop: CATSGTQGTSTDTQYF. The CDR3 DNA is TGTGCCACCAGTGGTACCCAGGGTACTAGCACAGATACGCAGTATTTT. This chain uses TRBV24-1 with TRBJ2-3, with D possibly matching TRBD1 (5 bases). Per the germline V gene, CDR1 is KGHDR and CDR2 is SFDVKD. The CDR3 extends over 16 amino acids. Between the trimmed V and J ends, which lost 5 bases and 0 bases, there was a span of 14 bases.

The rearrangement uses TRBV3-1 (or the pseudogene TRBV3-2) and TRBJ2-7, with a tentative D call TRBD2 (5 bases). The germline CDR1 and CDR2 sequences are LGHDT and YNNKEL (reference sequence). V was clipped by 0 bases and J by 7 bases, with 13 bases between them. There are 14 residues in the CDR3. The CDR3 here is CASSQDTRGREQYF. As DNA, the CDR3 is TGTGCCAGCAGCCAAGATACCCGGGGTAGGGAGCAGTACTTC.

This chain joins TRBV18 and TRBJ2-2; D gene unclear. The CDR3 has 16 amino acids. V shed 0 bases and J shed 0 bases, with 8 bases lying between them. Germline V lookup: CDR1 KGHSH, CDR2 LQKENI. CDR3 sequence reads: CASSPPRLTNTGELFF. The CDR3 DNA is TGTGCCAGCTCACCACCGCGATTGACGAACACCGGGGAGCTGTTTTTT.

This chain uses TRBV7-9 with TRBJ2-2; possible D gene TRBD2, 7 bases. Germline CDR1 and CDR2: SEHNR and FQNEAQ (reference sequence). V lost 2 bases to trimming and J lost 3 bases, with 13 bases between them. CDR3 length: 16 residues. Here the CDR3 DNA reads TGTGCCAGCAGCTTAAAGGGGGGGCCGTACACCGGGGAGCTGTTTTTT. It translates to CASSLKGGPYTGELFF. Together with reference TRBV7-9 and TRBJ2-2, the CDR3 gives the full variable domain: DTGVSQNPRHKITKRGQNVTFRCDPISEHNRLYWYRQTLGQGPEFLTYFQNEAQLEKSRLLSDRFSAERPKGSFSTLEIQRTEQGDSAMYLCASSLKGGPYTGELFFGEGSRLTVL.

The chain couples TRBV29-1 to TRBJ2-3; 7 bases map to TRBD1. In germline, CDR1 is SQVTM, CDR2 ANQGSEA. The CDR3 covers 13 residues. The J segment lost 2 bases and the V segment lost 7 bases, leaving 6 bases of the junction unmatched. CDR3 in amino acids: CSGTGQPTDTQYF. CDR3 DNA: TGCAGCGGTACGGGACAGCCCACAGATACGCAGTATTTT.

The V call is TRBV15, the J call TRBJ2-7, with 9 positions matching TRBD1. The CDR3 sequence is 13 residues long. V dropped 9 bases and J dropped 3; count of bases not matched to a gene: 6. Germline V gene sequence: CDR1 LNHNV, CDR2 YYDKDF (reference sequence). The CDR3 sequence: CATVQGQGYEQYF. CDR3 bases: TGTGCCACGGTTCAGGGACAGGGCTACGAGCAGTACTTC.

This sequence joins TRBV19 and TRBJ2-4; D remains ambiguous. The CDR3 runs 17 residues. The germline V and J ends were trimmed by 3 bases and 1 base, with 16 bases remaining between them. The V gene's germline CDR1 is LNHDA and CDR2 SQIVND (reference sequence). The CDR3 here is CASSIRPQPGAKNIQYF. The CDR3 nucleotides read TGTGCCAGTAGTATCCGACCACAACCCGGGGCCAAAAACATTCAGTACTTC.

The V call is TRBV5-1, the J call TRBJ2-2; 9 nucleotides line up with TRBD1. The V gene end was trimmed by 0 bases and the J gene end by 4 bases; junction bases not matched to a gene: 10. The CDR3 has 18 amino acids. In germline, CDR1 is SGHRS, CDR2 YFSETQ. CDR3 DNA sequence: TGCGCCAGCAGCTTGGAATGGACAGGGGAGGTCGGCACCGGGGAGCTGTTTTTT. Translating it yields CASSLEWTGEVGTGELFF.

This sequence joins TRBV6-1 and TRBJ2-1; 7 positions agree with TRBD1. The CDR3 sequence is 16 residues long. After removal of 4 bases from V and 8 bases from J, the junction contained 14 bases not matched to a gene. The germline V gene has CDR1 MNHNS and CDR2 SASEGT. CDR3 sequence: CASSVTGQRGFDEQFF. The CDR3 DNA follows: TGTGCCAGCAGTGTGACGGGACAGAGAGGTTTTGATGAGCAGTTCTTC.

The chain has TRBV6-5 and TRBJ2-4; the D gene is possibly TRBD2 (7 bases). The CDR3 has 16 residues. The germline V gene has CDR1 MNHEY and CDR2 SVGAGI. The V gene lost 0 bases and the J gene lost 2 bases, with 11 bases spanning the gap. CDR3 DNA sequence: TGTGCCAGCAGTTACTCGAGGGGGGGTACCAAAAACATTCAGTACTTC. Protein sequence: CASSYSRGGTKNIQYF.

The chain combines TRBV29-1 with TRBJ1-5; no clear D. Trimming removed 4 bases at V and 3 bases at J, with 7 bases between. CDR1 SQVTM and CDR2 ANQGSEA come from the germline V gene. The CDR3 is 12 amino acids. The CDR3 protein is CSVGSSNQPQHF. CDR3 DNA: TGCAGCGTTGGAAGCTCCAATCAGCCCCAGCATTTT.

The chain employs TRBV5-1 and TRBJ2-7, with 7 bases matching TRBD1. Losses at the gene ends were 4 bases for V and 0 bases for J; bases not matched to a gene: 7. Germline CDR1 is SGHRS and CDR2 is YFSETQ. This CDR3 comprises 15 residues. In DNA form, the CDR3 reads TGCGCCAGCAGCCTGGGGGACAGAAACTCCTACGAGCAGTACTTC. Translated: CASSLGDRNSYEQYF.

Notes on this clone: It is unclear where the CDR3 begins or ends on the DNA, so no DNA is shown, and the CDR3 is as TCRdb lists it. The chain employs TRBV6-1 and TRBJ1-4; TRBD1, the table's D call, was not compared with the DNA. The CDR3 adds up to 14 amino acids, both ends counted. CDR1 is MNHNS, CDR2 SASEGT, per germline. The CDR3 loop reads CASSDRNRGENCFF.

This clone has a single count. The rearrangement links TRBV30 to TRBJ2-7; tentatively, D is TRBD1 (6 bases). Germline values: CDR1 GTSNPN, CDR2 SVGIG (reference sequence). This CDR3 comprises 14 residues. The V end lost 8 bases, the J end lost 1 base, and 18 bases lay between the germline ends. The CDR3 sequence is CAGIYREISYEQYF. The CDR3, as DNA: TGTGCCGGAATCTACAGGGAAATATCCTACGAGCAGTACTTC.

The chain carries TRBV6-4 and TRBJ2-2; 9 positions agree with TRBD1. Germline CDR1 MRHNA, CDR2 SNTAGT. Trimming cost V 4 bases and J 4 bases; bases outside gene matches: 4. There are 15 residues in the CDR3. The CDR3 spells CASSVGTGITGELFF. DNA for the CDR3: TGTGCCAGCAGTGTTGGGACAGGGATCACCGGGGAGCTGTTTTTT.